These 30 T cell receptor beta chains came from one sample sequenced in a study of patients and donors after allogeneic stem cell transplantation. MiXCR, run by TCRdb on the RT-PCR reads, gives a single entry per CDR3 protein. The sample yields about 160,000 distinct CDR3 sequences, 24% seen once. The specimen was blood, either unsorted or a sorted T cell fraction (not recorded which). The source of these receptors is a human donor who was either an allogeneic HSCT recipient or a stem cell or donor lymphocyte infusion donor (not recorded which). It is not recorded whose cells these are; they may come from a transplant donor.

This clonotype has only a few counts. V is TRBV7-8 and J is TRBJ2-2, with D unresolved. Between the trimmed V and J ends, which lost 6 bases and 4 bases, there was a span of 24 bases. The CDR3 consists of 18 residues. Germline lookup yields CDR1 SGHVS and CDR2 FQNEAQ. The CDR3: CASRPIDQARQSTGELFF. The CDR3 region has the DNA TGTGCCAGCAGACCAATTGATCAGGCTAGACAAAGCACCGGGGAGCTGTTTTTT.

This clonotype has just a few counts. V usage is TRBV5-1 and J usage is TRBJ1-4; perhaps TRBD1 as D (5 bases). The CDR3 is 15 amino acids. Trimming took off 1 base at V and 7 bases at J, with 14 bases between the two ends. The germline V gene encodes CDR1 SGHRS and CDR2 YFSETQ. The CDR3: CASSLLGVTGEKLFF. CDR3 in DNA: TGCGCCAGCAGCTTGTTGGGGGTAACGGGTGAAAAACTGTTTTTT.

This sequence joins TRBV5-6 and TRBJ2-7; 9 bases map to TRBD1. The ends lost 0 bases at V and 1 base at J; junction bases unmatched: 2. CDR1 and CDR2 from the germline V gene are SGHDT and YYEEEE. The CDR3 length is 15 residues. The DNA of the CDR3 is TGTGCCAGCAGCTTGGAACAGGGGGCTTCCTACGAGCAGTACTTC. The encoded protein is CASSLEQGASYEQYF.

The chain links TRBV10-3 to TRBJ2-7; possible D gene TRBD1, 5 bases. Looked up from germline, CDR1 is ENHRY and CDR2 is SYGVKD. V lost 4 bases and J 2 bases, leaving 12 bases between the germline ends. The CDR3 spans 14 residues. The CDR3 DNA reads as TGTGCCATCAGTGGCCCGGACAAGACCTACGAGCAGTACTTC. It encodes CAISGPDKTYEQYF.

This clonotype was picked up a small number of times. The rearrangement joins TRBV5-1 to TRBJ2-1; 7 nucleotides match TRBD1. Germline V gives CDR1 SGHRS, CDR2 YFSETQ. The V gene end was trimmed by 4 bases and the J gene end by 4 bases; junction bases not matched to a gene: 8. The CDR3 loop spans 15 amino acids. CDR3 residues: CASSIAGTEYNEQFF. CDR3 sequence (DNA): TGCGCCAGCAGCATAGCCGGGACAGAATACAATGAGCAGTTCTTC. The entire variable domain, with the rest obtained from reference TRBV5-1 and TRBJ2-1, is as follows: KAGVTQTPRYLIKTRGQQVTLSCSPISGHRSVSWYQQTPGQGLQFLFEYFSETQRNKGNFPGRFSGRQFSNSRSEMNVSTLELGDSALYLCASSIAGTEYNEQFFGPGTRLTVL.

This clonotype turned up a few times. CDR3: CASSPGTSYEQFF. The CDR3 DNA is TGTGCCAGCAGCCCCGGGACTAGCTATGAGCAGTTCTTC. V usage is TRBV12-3 or TRBV12-4 and J usage is TRBJ2-1; 9 bases are a match to TRBD2. J gave up 8 bases and V 6 bases, and 5 bases lay outside the gene matches. The CDR3 consists of 13 residues.

V gene TRBV5-1 combines with J gene TRBJ1-2; maybe TRBD1 (5 bases). The CDR3 is made up of 16 amino acids. The V gene's germline CDR1 is SGHRS and CDR2 YFSETQ. V was trimmed by 4 bases and J by 2 bases, leaving 18 bases between them. CDR3: CASSPLGGGGNYGYTF. The CDR3 DNA reads TGCGCCAGCAGCCCCCTTGGGGGGGGAGGCAACTATGGCTACACCTTC.

This sequence joins TRBV20-1 and TRBJ2-7, with D perhaps matching TRBD1 (5 bases). CDR3 length equals 12 residues. The V gene lost 3 bases and the J gene lost 4 bases, with 10 bases spanning the gap. Looked up from germline, CDR1 is DFQATT and CDR2 is SNEGSKA (reference sequence). CDR3 sequence reads: CSARVQGYEQYF. The CDR3 nucleotides are TGCAGTGCTAGGGTTCAGGGATACGAGCAGTACTTC.

The chain joins TRBV20-1 to TRBJ2-1; TRBD2 matches at 9 bases. Per germline, CDR1 DFQATT and CDR2 SNEGSKA (reference sequence). The CDR3 spans 12 residues. Trimming cost V 6 bases and J 8 bases; bases outside gene matches: 5. The CDR3 loop reads CSAAGGSDEQFF. The CDR3 nucleotides are TGCAGTGCAGCGGGGGGTAGTGATGAGCAGTTCTTC.

This chain connects TRBV9 to TRBJ2-3, with D possibly matching TRBD1 (5 bases). The germline V gene encodes CDR1 SGDLS and CDR2 YYNGEE. This CDR3 has 14 amino acids. The V end lost 3 bases, the J end lost 1 base, and 9 bases lay between the germline ends. The CDR3 region is CASSARRGTDTQYF. CDR3 DNA sequence: TGTGCCAGCAGCGCCCGCAGGGGCACAGATACGCAGTATTTT.

The chain combines TRBV11-2 with TRBJ2-2, with 8 bases matching TRBD1. The CDR3 is 17 residues long. The germline V gene encodes CDR1 SGHAT and CDR2 FQNNGV. J was trimmed by 6 bases and V by 5 bases; bases with no gene match: 14. The CDR3 spells CASSRRVTGDAAGELFF. CDR3 bases: TGTGCCAGCAGCCGTAGGGTGACAGGGGACGCCGCCGGGGAGCTGTTTTTT. Drawing the rest from reference TRBV11-2 and TRBJ2-2, the complete variable domain is EAGVAQSPRYKIIEKRQSVAFWCNPISGHATLYWYQQILGQGPKLLIQFQNNGVVDDSQLPKDRFSAERLKGVDSTLKIQPAKLEDSAVYLCASSRRVTGDAAGELFFGEGSRLTVL.

The rearrangement links TRBV4-2 to TRBJ2-2, with D perhaps TRBD2 (5 bases). CDR1 is LGHNA, CDR2 YNFKEQ, per germline. V was trimmed by 0 bases and J by 6 bases, leaving 14 bases between them. CDR3 length equals 16 residues. CDR3 nucleotides: TGTGCCAGCAGCCAAGAACCCCCGGAGCGGCCCGGGGAGCTGTTTTTT. Its translation: CASSQEPPERPGELFF.

The J gene is TRBJ1-2, the V gene TRBV7-9, with unresolved D. The CDR3 extends over 15 amino acids. V dropped 1 base and J dropped 2 bases, with 11 bases sitting between them. Germline CDR1 and CDR2: SEHNR and FQNEAQ (reference sequence). The CDR3 bases are TGTGCCAGCAGCTTAGGAAGGAACTGGAACTATGGCTACACCTTC. The encoded protein is CASSLGRNWNYGYTF. The full variable domain, rest sourced from reference TRBV7-9 and TRBJ1-2, is DTGVSQNPRHKITKRGQNVTFRCDPISEHNRLYWYRQTLGQGPEFLTYFQNEAQLEKSRLLSDRFSAERPKGSFSTLEIQRTEQGDSAMYLCASSLGRNWNYGYTFGSGTRLTVV.

This clonotype was detected many times. The V and J genes are TRBV12-3 or TRBV12-4 and TRBJ1-5, with TRBD1 matching over 10 bases. The CDR3 totals 13 residues. V lost 6 bases and J lost 5; bases outside the gene matches: 1. CDR3 coding DNA: TGTGCCAGCAGAGACAGGGGGCATCAGCCCCAGCATTTT. Protein product: CASRDRGHQPQHF.

V usage is TRBV20-1 and J usage is TRBJ2-5, with D possibly TRBD1 on 6 matching bases. Deletions cut 4 bases from V and 2 bases from J, with 14 bases between. Germline values: CDR1 DFQATT, CDR2 SNEGSKA (reference sequence). The CDR3 totals 14 residues. The CDR3 spells CSAKIIQGQETQYF. The DNA of the CDR3 is TGCAGTGCTAAAATAATACAGGGACAAGAGACCCAGTACTTC.

The V call is TRBV29-1, the J call TRBJ2-5; a weak D match, TRBD1 (7 bases). The germline V and J ends were trimmed by 6 bases and 5 bases, with 16 bases remaining between them. This CDR3 has 13 amino acids. Germline loops: CDR1 SQVTM, CDR2 ANQGSEA. The CDR3 DNA follows: TGCAGCGTGGCGGGACAGAACGAGGAGACCCAGTACTTC. This codes for CSVAGQNEETQYF.

The CDR3 sequence is CSAPPEQGFWSTDTQYF. The CDR3 DNA sequence: TGCAGTGCTCCACCAGAACAGGGGTTTTGGAGCACAGATACGCAGTATTTT. This chain connects TRBV20-1 to TRBJ2-3; 7 bases are shared with TRBD1. This CDR3 contains 17 residues. The V gene end was trimmed by 5 bases and the J gene end by 0 bases; junction bases not matched to a gene: 14. Germline V gives CDR1 DFQATT, CDR2 SNEGSKA (reference sequence).

The V gene is TRBV27, the J gene TRBJ2-5; D is possibly TRBD2 (5 bases). From germline, CDR1 is MNHEY and CDR2 SMNVEV (reference sequence). V lost 5 bases, J lost 5 bases, and 12 bases lay in between. CDR3 length equals 13 residues. CDR3 region: CASSRLIRETQYF. In DNA form, the CDR3 reads TGTGCCAGCAGTCGACTAATCCGGGAGACCCAGTACTTC.

The chain employs TRBV20-1 and TRBJ1-1; D is ambiguous. CDR1 is DFQATT and CDR2 is SNEGSKA in the germline V gene (reference sequence). V lost 3 bases and J lost 3, with 11 bases in between. The CDR3 has 13 amino acids. The CDR3 DNA is TGCAGTGCTAGGTCTGGGGTGGACACTGAAGCTTTCTTT. This gives the protein CSARSGVDTEAFF.

This clonotype was seen only a few times. The chain has TRBV20-1 and TRBJ2-7; D is uncertain. Germline CDR1 is DFQATT and CDR2 is SNEGSKA (reference sequence). Trimming stripped 0 bases from V and 3 bases from J, with 9 bases between. CDR3 length: 13 residues. For the CDR3, the DNA is TGCAGTGCTAGAGATGGCAAAGTCTACGAGCAGTACTTC. Protein: CSARDGKVYEQYF.

The chain joins TRBV25-1 to TRBJ2-1; 8 nucleotides agree with TRBD1. CDR1 and CDR2 (germline): MGHDK, SYGVNS. The CDR3 has 15 amino acids. Trimming removed 3 bases from V and 6 bases from J; junction bases left unmatched: 7. CDR3 bases: TGTGCCAGCAGTGACGAGGGACAGGTCCGCAATGAGCAGTTCTTC. This codes for CASSDEGQVRNEQFF. Filled out from reference TRBV25-1 and TRBJ2-1, the complete variable domain reads EADIYQTPRYLVIGTGKKITLECSQTMGHDKMYWYQQDPGMELHLIHYSYGVNSTEKGDLSSESTVSRIRTEHFPLTLESARPSHTSQYLCASSDEGQVRNEQFFGPGTRLTVL.

The rearrangement links TRBV5-1 to TRBJ1-1; D may be TRBD1 (5 bases). The CDR3 consists of 17 residues. Germline V CDR1 and CDR2: SGHRS, YFSETQ. V shed 1 base and J shed 0 bases, with 16 bases lying between them. The CDR3 reads CASSLMDKTGLNTEAFF. The CDR3 nucleotides read TGCGCCAGCAGCTTGATGGACAAAACAGGCTTGAACACTGAAGCTTTCTTT. The complete variable domain, with remaining parts taken from reference TRBV5-1 and TRBJ1-1, reads KAGVTQTPRYLIKTRGQQVTLSCSPISGHRSVSWYQQTPGQGLQFLFEYFSETQRNKGNFPGRFSGRQFSNSRSEMNVSTLELGDSALYLCASSLMDKTGLNTEAFFGQGTRLTVV.

The chain uses TRBV2 and TRBJ2-6, with 7 bases that match TRBD1. V lost 5 bases and J lost 1; bases outside the gene matches: 2. The CDR3 has 15 residues. The germline gives CDR1 SNHLY, CDR2 FYNNEI. CDR3 DNA: TGTGCCAGCAGTCGGGACAGTTCTGGGGCCAACGTCCTGACTTTC. Translated: CASSRDSSGANVLTF. Combining the CDR3 with reference TRBV2 and TRBJ2-6 gives the whole variable domain EPEVTQTPSHQVTQMGQEVILRCVPISNHLYFYWYRQILGQKVEFLVSFYNNEISEKSEIFDDQFSVERPDGSNFTLKIRSTKLEDSAMYFCASSRDSSGANVLTFGAGSRLTVL.

This clonotype was picked up many times. The chain uses TRBV6-6 and TRBJ1-6; D gene uncertain. V lost 5 bases and J 7 bases, leaving 9 bases between the germline ends. The CDR3 contains 13 residues. Per the germline V gene, CDR1 is MNHNY and CDR2 is SVGAGI (reference sequence). CDR3 protein: CASSDDRNSPLHF. The CDR3 coding sequence is TGTGCCAGCAGTGATGACCGAAATTCACCCCTCCACTTT.

The chain is built from TRBV12-3 or TRBV12-4 and TRBJ2-7; 8 bases line up with TRBD1. Trimming cost V 5 bases and J 3 bases; bases outside gene matches: 9. CDR3 size: 15 residues. The CDR3 loop reads CASSVDRGSFYEQYF. The CDR3 region has the DNA TGTGCCAGCAGTGTAGACAGGGGTAGTTTCTACGAGCAGTACTTC.

The chain is built from TRBV6-1 and TRBJ2-7; tentatively, D is TRBD1 (7 bases). CDR1 and CDR2 from the germline V gene are MNHNS and SASEGT. The CDR3 runs to 17 residues. The V end lost 6 bases, the J end lost 7 bases, and 28 bases lay between the germline ends. The CDR3 region is CASRRMAGGQAGYEQYF. DNA of the CDR3: TGTGCCAGCAGGAGGATGGCAGGGGGGCAGGCGGGTTATGAGCAGTACTTC.

This clonotype was seen a few times. The chain has TRBV7-3 and TRBJ1-1, with D maybe TRBD1 (5 bases). CDR1 SGHTA and CDR2 FQGTGA come from the germline V gene. V lost 4 bases and J 0 bases, leaving 12 bases between the germline ends. This CDR3 is built from 15 residues. CDR3 in amino acids: CASSYGGELNTEAFF. CDR3 coding DNA: TGTGCCAGCAGCTATGGGGGGGAATTGAACACTGAAGCTTTCTTT. Full variable domain (outside the CDR3, taken from reference TRBV7-3 and TRBJ1-1): GAGVSQTPSNKVTEKGKYVELRCDPISGHTALYWYRQSLGQGPEFLIYFQGTGAADDSGLPNDRFFAVRPEGSVSTLKIQRTERGDSAVYLCASSYGGELNTEAFFGQGTRLTVV.

The chain uses TRBV29-1 and TRBJ2-1; TRBD2 matches 7 bases. CDR3 length equals 12 residues. The germline V gene has CDR1 SQVTM and CDR2 ANQGSEA. V shed 5 bases and J 9 bases; nucleotides not matched to a gene: 7. The chain's CDR3 is CSVPGLVGEQFF. CDR3 nucleotide sequence: TGCAGCGTTCCCGGACTAGTTGGTGAGCAGTTCTTC.

CDR3 sequence reads: CSARDLSGTITDTQYF. CDR3 DNA: TGCAGTGCTAGAGATCTTAGCGGGACAATCACAGATACGCAGTATTTT. This rearrangement joins TRBV20-1 to TRBJ2-3; 8 bases line up with TRBD2. This CDR3 spans 16 amino acids. The V and J ends lost 0 bases and 2 bases, in that order; junction bases with no gene match: 7. CDR1 and CDR2 from the germline V gene are DFQATT and SNEGSKA (reference sequence).

There are a few counts of this clonotype. This chain connects TRBV20-1 to TRBJ1-2; weak D call: TRBD1 (5 bases). Trimming removed 3 bases from V and 7 bases from J, with 15 bases in between. This CDR3 contains 13 residues. Germline values: CDR1 DFQATT, CDR2 SNEGSKA (reference sequence). The CDR3 bases are TGCAGTGCTAGCAGGACGACAGAACCTGGCTACACCTTC. The encoded protein is CSASRTTEPGYTF.